One sample yielded the 10 T cell receptor beta chains listed below, sequenced in a study of CDR3 diversity in severe acne. TCRdb reanalysed the PCR reads using MiXCR and keeps one entry per CDR3 protein. The repertoire holds 100,000 or so distinct CDR3 sequences, approximately 47% seen once, with around 12% in the top ten. Sequencing input: blood. Source of these receptors: a male donor with acne.

As to this clonotype: One junction end does not reproduce the germline sequence, and a read error may be involved. The J gene is TRBJ1-2, the V gene TRBV12-3 or TRBV12-4; D not certain. The CDR3 loop spans 12 amino acids. The CDR3 here is CASSSDYYGCTF. CDR3 nucleotides: TGTGCCAGCAGTTCCGACTATTATGGCTGCACCTTC.

This clonotype was seen a handful of times. The V gene is TRBV28, the J gene TRBJ1-3; perhaps TRBD1 as D (5 bases). Trimming took 5 bases from V and 6 from J, leaving 14 bases between them. Germline V lookup: CDR1 MDHEN, CDR2 SYDVKM. CDR3 length: 14 amino acids. The CDR3 reads CASSPTGLLNTIYF. CDR3 bases: TGTGCCAGCAGTCCTACAGGACTGTTAAACACCATATATTTT.

This clonotype was seen many times. J is TRBJ1-1 and V is TRBV7-6; 8 bases line up with TRBD1. Per germline, CDR1 SGHVS and CDR2 FNYEAQ. The CDR3 is made up of 15 amino acids. J was trimmed by 1 base and V by 5 bases; bases with no gene match: 6. The DNA of the CDR3 is TGTGCCAGCAGCGCGATAGACAGGGGGAACACTGAAGCTTTCTTT. It translates to CASSAIDRGNTEAFF.

On this clonotype: Since a much larger clone is just one base distant, this may be a read error. The chain couples TRBV7-8 to TRBJ1-2; D is undetermined. The germline V gene encodes CDR1 SGHVS and CDR2 FQNEAQ. V lost 6 bases, J lost 10 bases, and 12 bases lay in between. This CDR3 has 11 amino acids. CDR3 bases: TGTGCCAGCAGTCCCGGGGAGGACTACACCTTC. Its protein is CASSPGEDYTF.

This clonotype was counted at least ten times. V and J are TRBV7-9 and TRBJ2-3; 8 bases map to TRBD1. With V trimmed by 5 bases and J by 0 bases, 7 bases remained unmatched. The length of the CDR3 is 16 residues. Per the germline V gene, CDR1 is SEHNR and CDR2 is FQNEAQ (reference sequence). CDR3 DNA: TGTGCCAGCAGCGAACAGGGGGAATTTAGCACAGATACGCAGTATTTT. The encoded protein is CASSEQGEFSTDTQYF.

This clonotype was recorded once. The genes are TRBV10-3 and TRBJ2-7; 8 bases map to TRBD1. Germline CDR1 is ENHRY and CDR2 is SYGVKD. Unmatched junction bases numbered 8, after V lost 10 bases and J lost 0 bases. This CDR3 region has 14 residues. The DNA of the CDR3 is TGTGCCAGCACCGACAGGGGCCCCTCCTACGAGCAGTACTTC. Its translation is CASTDRGPSYEQYF.

The chain joins TRBV10-3 to TRBJ1-1; D is ambiguous. Germline V gene lookup returns CDR1 ENHRY and CDR2 SYGVKD. CDR3 length equals 13 residues. Between the trimmed V and J ends, which lost 0 bases and 5 bases, there was a span of 7 bases. The CDR3 reads CAISESFRTEAFF. The DNA for the CDR3 is TGTGCCATCAGTGAGTCTTTTAGAACTGAAGCTTTCTTT.

The V gene is TRBV5-1, the J gene TRBJ2-5; D perhaps matches TRBD2 (5 bases). From germline, CDR1 is SGHRS and CDR2 YFSETQ. CDR3 size: 15 residues. V shed 4 bases and J shed 3 bases, with 16 bases lying between them. CDR3 loop: CASSMVPEAEETQYF. As DNA, the CDR3 is TGCGCCAGCAGCATGGTACCGGAGGCAGAAGAGACCCAGTACTTC. Based on the CDR3 plus reference TRBV5-1 and TRBJ2-5, the full variable domain is KAGVTQTPRYLIKTRGQQVTLSCSPISGHRSVSWYQQTPGQGLQFLFEYFSETQRNKGNFPGRFSGRQFSNSRSEMNVSTLELGDSALYLCASSMVPEAEETQYFGPGTRLLVL.

The table lists this clonotype with a count of one. This sequence joins TRBV15 and TRBJ1-5; D not resolved. This CDR3 spans 12 amino acids. Germline V gene data show CDR1 as LNHNV and CDR2 as YYDKDF (reference sequence). Trimming removed 0 bases from V and 7 bases from J, with 4 bases in between. The CDR3 reads CATSRDRQPQHF. Here the CDR3 DNA reads TGTGCCACCAGCAGAGATCGACAGCCCCAGCATTTT.

This clonotype was seen a few times. At one of its ends the junction is not consistent with the germline gene, which may arise from a read error. The genes are TRBV20-1 and TRBJ1-4; 7 nucleotides line up with TRBD1. CDR1 and CDR2 (germline): DFQATT, SNEGSKA (reference sequence). The CDR3 is 13 amino acids. In nucleotides, the CDR3 is TGCAGTGCTGGACAGGCCTTTAATGAAGAACTGTTTTTT. It encodes CSAGQAFNEELFF.